This T cell receptor (beta chain) was captured in a study of T cells in Graves' hyperthyroidism and ophthalmopathy (dated by TCRdb to the late 2010s). As for the study more broadly: TCR V-J signatures able to tell the groups apart were searched for in a discovery cohort of approximately 95 patients, of whom more than 40 had Graves' ophthalmopathy and around 57 had stable Graves' hyperthyroidism. Whether ophthalmopathy could be predicted prospectively was tested in an independent validation cohort made up of roughly 19 hyperthyroidism patients plus 17 patients who later progressed to ophthalmopathy. The 75 to 100 discovery patients were divided at random into training and test sets in a 7:3 ratio. In addition, the study compared T-cell repertoires in thyroid tissue and in blood from six Graves' hyperthyroidism patients. Once sampling was done, hyperthyroidism patients were given methimazole at a starting dose of 30 mg daily, whereas ophthalmopathy patients were given high-dose intravenous methylprednisolone. According to the paper, TCR Vbeta CDR3 sequencing was carried out on 120 to 150 peripheral blood samples, which came from fewer than 50 ophthalmopathy, approximately 78 hyperthyroidism and approximately 17 progressor patients. The research as a whole found: Most expanded thyroid clonotypes (frequency above 0.001) were also detected in blood, suggesting blood repertoires may reflect thyroid immune responses. In validation, the model predicted progression to ophthalmopathy a median of about 5.9 months before onset, with 70% to 71% sensitivity and about 72% specificity. No statistical method was used to set the sample size in advance, and investigators knew the group allocation. Ophthalmopathy was separated from stable hyperthyroidism by a 13 V-J signature model, with over 85% sensitivity and about 84% specificity obtained in cross-validation and 80%/75% obtained in testing.

The TCR beta CDR3 regions were amplified from RNA transcripts. The first round of RT-PCR for the TCR CDR3 was performed with the HTBI primer set and the Qiagen OneStep RT-PCR kit. A second multiplex PCR round built the libraries, followed by size selection and purification. The libraries were sequenced on an Illumina HiSeq2000 using paired-end 100 bp reads. The original pipeline was this. SOAPnuke was used to process the raw data, with reads discarded if the reads contained adapters or uncalled bases, had a mean Phred below 15, or lacked an exact constant-primer or identifier match. High-quality paired reads were merged using COPE v1.2.5, and each unique nucleotide sequence was defined as a clonotype. MiTCR v1.1 was used to align clonotypes to the IMGT TRBV, TRBD and TRBJ reference segments. The analysis was restricted to V-J combinations with a frequency above 0.0001, which together covered 99.2% of the repertoires. A TCS score was defined as the ratio between F50 (clonal expansion) and ExV (chaos), using BLOSUM62-based TCRdist between CDR3 peptides within each V-J. Welch's t-statistics and random forest reduced around 510 V-J features to under 15, which were used in a naive Bayes classifier (R e1071). Thyroid-blood repertoire similarity was quantified with the Morisita-Horn index. TCRdb applied fastp at Q25 and MiXCR to the public reads, then kept only in-frame beta chains. For every CDR3 protein sequence, its rows merge into one entry that carries the most common genes and DNA. TCRdb, rather than the study authors, made the V and J calls. The sample table records around 660,000 distinct CDR3 sequences; roughly 45% of these occur just once. The ten largest clones capture about 7% of the sample.

At the junction V is shortened by 10 bases and J by 0 bases, with 9 bases in between. Taken from the germline V gene (reference sequence), the CDR1 and CDR2 loops are MNHNY and SVGAGI. Taken from cysteine to phenylalanine, the CDR3 has 13 residues. Only CDR3 DNA remains: 39 bases, in frame from the first base. The study excluded patients with uncontrolled infections, other autoimmune diseases, pregnancy or lactation. Clinical symptoms, serum thyroxine and TRAb, thyroid ultrasound, and orbital computed tomography formed the basis for the diagnoses. Total RNA was extracted with Trizol reagent, and quality was checked on an Agilent 2100 Bioanalyzer. Note on this clonotype: There is no known antigen for this receptor. A clone one base away is much larger, so this may be a read error.

The sequence derives from an adult man with Graves' disease, either hyperthyroidism or ophthalmopathy (not recorded which). This sequence uses TRBV6-6 and TRBJ2-2; there is no confident call for the D gene. The material sequenced was peripheral blood or thyroid tissue (not recorded which). The CDR3 region: CAISPANTGELFF. The nucleotide sequence is given as TGTGCCATCAGCCCCGCGAACACCGGGGAGCTGTTTTTT.